The present T cell receptor beta chain was sequenced within a study of control samples from healthy donors and cancer patients. Assay used: immunoSEQ multiplex PCR; TCRdb lists only in-frame clones, some missing. The sample contains 90,000 to 100,000 clones, roughly 82% of which appear only once. The CDR3 consists of 13 residues. Germline CDR1 MDHEN, CDR2 SYDVKM. Trimming took 2 bases from V and 7 from J, leaving 9 bases between them. Sequencing input: blood. The chain recombines TRBV28 with TRBJ1-5, with no clear D. The receptor comes from a man between 60 and 75 years old in good health. The CDR3: CASSLDGRQPQHF. CDR3 coding DNA: TGTGCCAGCAGTTTAGACGGGAGGCAGCCCCAGCATTTT. Looking up the rest from reference TRBV28 and TRBJ1-5 gives the full variable domain: DVKVTQSSRYLVKRTGEKVFLECVQDMDHENMFWYRQDPGLGLRLIYFSYDVKMKEKGDIPEGYSVSREKKERFSLILESASTNQTSMYLCASSLDGRQPQHFGDGTRLSIL.